This entry lists 21 T cell receptor beta chains sequenced from one sample in a study of cytomegalovirus exposure and HLA in healthy donors. Amplification used 60 Vbeta primers and 13 Jbeta primers. Some clones are missing from TCRdb's copy, which holds only in-frame ones; the method was immunoSEQ multiplex PCR. The sample carries some 150,000 clones, 82% recorded once. Input material: PBMCs. These receptors all come from a man between 25 and 39 years old in good health and CMV-seropositive.

This chain joins TRBV28 and TRBJ1-1; TRBD1 might be the D (5 bases). V lost 3 bases and J lost 3, with 11 bases in between. There are 14 residues in the CDR3. Germline V CDR1 and CDR2: MDHEN, SYDVKM. The CDR3 reads CASSFPGKDTEAFF. CDR3 DNA sequence: TGTGCCAGCAGTTTTCCAGGGAAGGACACTGAAGCTTTCTTT.

This chain connects TRBV2 to TRBJ1-2; D is uncertain. The CDR3 consists of 12 residues. The V and J ends lost 7 bases and 4 bases respectively, with 10 bases between them. CDR1 SNHLY and CDR2 FYNNEI come from the germline V gene. The CDR3 nucleotides read TGTGCCAGCACTTCTTACGGCTATGGCTACACCTTC. This gives the protein CASTSYGYGYTF.

CDR3 nucleotides: TGTGCCAGCAGTTTAACCGGGACAGAGTGGGAGACCCAGTACTTC. This codes for CASSLTGTEWETQYF. This chain connects TRBV27 to TRBJ2-5, with 7 bases that match TRBD1. Germline loops: CDR1 MNHEY, CDR2 SMNVEV (reference sequence). The CDR3 runs to 15 residues. After removal of 2 bases from V and 5 bases from J, the junction contained 8 bases not matched to a gene.

The chain carries TRBV30 and TRBJ1-5; D ambiguous. The germline CDR1 and CDR2 sequences are GTSNPN and SVGIG (reference sequence). The CDR3 is 14 residues long. V lost 0 bases, J lost 2 bases, and 8 bases lay in between. CDR3 DNA: TGTGCCTGGAGTGTCCGTATCGGCAATCAGCCCCAGCATTTT. It translates to CAWSVRIGNQPQHF.

This clone has just a few counts. The chain joins TRBV6-1 to TRBJ1-1; possibly TRBD1 for D (6 bases). This CDR3 contains 15 residues. Between the trimmed V and J ends, which lost 4 bases and 4 bases, there was a span of 16 bases. Looked up from germline, CDR1 is MNHNS and CDR2 is SASEGT. In nucleotides, the CDR3 is TGTGCCAGCAGTGCCCTCAGGGGTACAGGCACTGAAGCTTTCTTT. Translating gives CASSALRGTGTEAFF.

The rearrangement joins TRBV29-1 to TRBJ1-1, with D possibly matching TRBD1 (6 bases). Germline V gives CDR1 SQVTM, CDR2 ANQGSEA. The CDR3 consists of 13 residues. V was trimmed by 6 bases and J by 8 bases, leaving 19 bases between them. The CDR3 DNA sequence: TGCAGCGTGTACCAGGGGAGTTTCTTAGAAGCTTTCTTT. Translating gives CSVYQGSFLEAFF. The full variable domain, rest sourced from reference TRBV29-1 and TRBJ1-1, is SAVISQKPSRDICQRGTSLTIQCQVDSQVTMMFWYRQQPGQSLTLIATANQGSEATYESGFVIDKFPISRPNLTFSTLTVSNMSPEDSSIYLCSVYQGSFLEAFFGQGTRLTVV.

The chain employs TRBV11-3 and TRBJ1-5, with a tentative D call TRBD1 (5 bases). This CDR3 is 15 amino acids long. V was shortened by 3 bases and J by 0 bases, with 9 bases between the two germline ends. The germline CDR1 and CDR2 sequences are SGHNT and YENEEA. The CDR3 DNA sequence: TGTGCCAGCAGCTTGGGGCAGGTTAGCAATCAGCCCCAGCATTTT. Its translation: CASSLGQVSNQPQHF.

The CDR3 is CASRGWESTEAFF. CDR3 coding DNA: TGTGCCAGCAGAGGGTGGGAGAGCACTGAAGCTTTCTTT. V and J are TRBV7-9 and TRBJ1-1; D remains unclear. This CDR3 contains 13 residues. Trimming cost V 6 bases and J 4 bases, with 12 bases left between them. Per germline, CDR1 SEHNR and CDR2 FQNEAQ (reference sequence).

Only a few counts were recorded for this clone. The chain is built from TRBV7-9 and TRBJ1-4, with D tentatively TRBD1 (6 bases). V lost 2 bases and J lost 8, with 18 bases in between. Germline CDR1 is SEHNR and CDR2 is FQNEAQ (reference sequence). This CDR3 has 16 amino acids. Here the CDR3 DNA reads TGTGCCAGCAGCTTACCTTGGACGACCAGGGGAGAAAAACTGTTTTTT. This gives the protein CASSLPWTTRGEKLFF.

The chain has TRBV7-2 and TRBJ2-7; 8 bases align to TRBD2. The ends lost 7 bases at V and 0 bases at J; junction bases unmatched: 11. Germline CDR1 and CDR2: SGHTA and FQGNSA. The CDR3 is 16 residues long. The CDR3 loop is CASTSLTSGNSYEQYF. The DNA for the CDR3 is TGTGCCAGCACCTCCCTTACTAGCGGTAACTCCTACGAGCAGTACTTC.

The chain links TRBV27 to TRBJ2-7; 10 bases map to TRBD2. The CDR3 runs to 15 residues. The V gene end was trimmed by 5 bases and the J gene end by 1 base; junction bases not matched to a gene: 5. Germline lookup yields CDR1 MNHEY and CDR2 SMNVEV (reference sequence). DNA of the CDR3: TGTGCCAGCAGTAACCCTAGCGGGGGTTCCTACGAGCAGTACTTC. Protein product: CASSNPSGGSYEQYF.

The chain carries TRBV6-7 and TRBJ1-5; 7 bases map to TRBD1. TRBV6-7 is an ORF; its function is uncertain. J gave up 0 bases and V 5 bases, and 7 bases lay outside the gene matches. The CDR3 extends over 16 amino acids. As DNA, the CDR3 is TGTGCCAGCAGTGTGCCGGGACAGCCTAGCAATCAGCCCCAGCATTTT. Protein sequence: CASSVPGQPSNQPQHF.

This chain joins TRBV19 and TRBJ1-5, with no clear D. V dropped 5 bases and J dropped 6 bases, with 20 bases sitting between them. There are 16 residues in the CDR3. The germline V gene has CDR1 LNHDA and CDR2 SQIVND (reference sequence). In DNA, the CDR3 is TGTGCCAGTAGTCCCCGTGAGCCAGGTAAAGCTCAGCCCCAGCATTTT. It is translated as CASSPREPGKAQPQHF.

The CDR3 nucleotides are TGTGCCAGCAACCCAACAGGGAACACCGGGGAGCTGTTTTTT. Protein sequence: CASNPTGNTGELFF. V usage is TRBV7-2 and J usage is TRBJ2-2; D perhaps matches TRBD1 (5 bases). Germline V CDR1 and CDR2: SGHTA, FQGNSA. This CDR3 contains 14 residues. V was cut by 7 bases and J by 1 base, with 10 bases left in between.

The chain links TRBV29-1 to TRBJ2-3; the D gene is possibly TRBD1 (6 bases). In germline, CDR1 is SQVTM, CDR2 ANQGSEA. The CDR3 has 13 amino acids. V lost 4 bases, J lost 1 base, and 9 bases lay in between. The CDR3 DNA follows: TGCAGCGTTGTAGGGGGTGGCACAGATACGCAGTATTTT. The encoded protein is CSVVGGGTDTQYF.

The CDR3 protein is CASSPGGPRDTQYF. CDR3 nucleotide sequence: TGCGCCAGCAGCCCCGGGGGACCGAGAGATACGCAGTATTTT. The V call is TRBV5-1, the J call TRBJ2-3; maybe TRBD2 (6 bases). The CDR3 runs to 14 residues. Germline CDR1 reads SGHRS; CDR2 reads YFSETQ. The germline V and J ends were trimmed by 4 bases and 5 bases, with 14 bases remaining between them.

J is TRBJ1-2 and V is TRBV7-2; the D gene is possibly TRBD1 (6 bases). The CDR3 has 14 amino acids. Germline CDR1 and CDR2: SGHTA and FQGNSA. V lost 5 bases and J 2 bases, leaving 12 bases between the germline ends. The DNA of the CDR3 is TGTGCCAGCAGCCTGGACAGTTTCAACTATGGCTACACCTTC. Translating gives CASSLDSFNYGYTF.

A single count supports this clone. The chain carries TRBV15 and TRBJ1-6, with D possibly matching TRBD1 (6 bases). In germline, CDR1 is LNHNV, CDR2 YYDKDF (reference sequence). The CDR3 covers 15 residues. Trimming took 2 bases from V and 7 from J, leaving 12 bases between them. CDR3 residues: CATSRYREGNSPLHF. The CDR3 nucleotides read TGTGCCACCAGCAGATACAGGGAGGGAAATTCACCCCTCCACTTT.

The table lists this clone with a count of one. This sequence joins TRBV6-1 and TRBJ1-4, with a possible D match to TRBD1 (5 bases). The V gene lost 8 bases and the J gene lost 2 bases, with 9 bases spanning the gap. CDR1 and CDR2 from the germline V gene are MNHNS and SASEGT. The CDR3 has 13 residues. The CDR3 loop is CASQGFTNEKLFF. The DNA of the CDR3 is TGTGCCAGCCAGGGTTTTACTAATGAAAAACTGTTTTTT.

This clone was seen once. V and J are TRBV27 and TRBJ2-3; TRBD2 agrees at 8 bases. The V gene's germline CDR1 is MNHEY and CDR2 SMNVEV (reference sequence). This CDR3 comprises 20 residues. Trimming at V came to 4 bases and at J to 0 bases, leaving 18 bases not matched to a gene. The CDR3 protein is CASSSLGVGGGESSTDTQYF. The CDR3 DNA is TGTGCCAGCAGTTCTTTGGGTGTCGGGGGGGGAGAGTCCAGCACAGATACGCAGTATTTT.

The rearrangement uses TRBV6-5 and TRBJ2-3; TRBD2 matches at 7 bases. V lost 0 bases to trimming and J lost 0 bases; unmatched junction nucleotides: 3. The CDR3 contains 16 residues. Germline V lookup: CDR1 MNHEY, CDR2 SVGAGI. This CDR3 reads CASSYSFSGSTDTQYF. DNA of the CDR3: TGTGCCAGCAGTTACTCCTTTAGCGGGAGCACAGATACGCAGTATTTT.